This TCR beta chain is from a study of blood T cell repertoires in COVID-19. Turning to the study itself: Some COVID-19 samples were acute and others convalescent; all came from the United States, Italy and Spain. PBMCs, B-cell-depleted T cells, or T cells provided the cDNA or gDNA that made up the material.

Clinical history as reported by participants underpinned cohort assignment. Cohort 3 donors counted as recovered after two negative PCRs, clearance, or resolved symptoms. Some clones are missing from TCRdb's copy, which holds only in-frame ones; the method was immunoSEQ multiplex PCR. The sample yields hundreds of thousands of clones, 86% seen once. The CDR3 loop spans 15 amino acids. Trimming left V 1 base short and J 4 bases short, with 11 bases between. CDR1 SGHKS and CDR2 YYEKEE come from the germline V gene (reference sequence). The chain combines TRBV5-5 with TRBJ1-4; D is undetermined. This TCR was sampled from a woman aged 50 to 60 who had recovered from COVID-19. The specimen sequenced was PBMCs or T cells enriched from blood (not recorded which). CDR3 residues: CASSLSGSGNEKLFF. DNA for the CDR3: TGTGCCAGCAGCTTGAGTGGATCGGGTAATGAAAAACTGTTTTTT.